This is a list of T cell receptor beta chains from one sample in a study of metastatic and nonmetastatic thyroid tumors. MiXCR re-clonotyped the PCR reads for TCRdb. The data contain approximately 15,000 clones, roughly 24% of them singletons. The material sequenced was tumor tissue. Receptors were obtained from a female donor with papillary thyroid cancer or a benign thyroid nodule (not recorded which). Some clones in this sample may be carry-over from other donors' samples. Both conserved end residues are part of each CDR3. D genes are given only for firm matches. The size of a clone is reported for some rows only, either as once, few or many, or as a class for expanded clones.

CDR3aa,CDR3nt,j_gene,v_gene,abundance,d_gene
CASSLTGRLGGETF,TGTGCCAGCAGTCTTACAGGGCGACTCGGGGGGGAGACCTTC,TRBJ1-2,TRBV6-1,.,.
CASSFGHEQYF,TGTGCCAGCAGCTTCGGCCACGAGCAGTACTTC,TRBJ2-7,TRBV7-9,few,.
CASSVQGGETQYF,TGTGCCAGCAGCGTACAGGGGGGAGAGACCCAGTACTTC,TRBJ2-5,TRBV3-1,many,TRBD1
CASSLGDRGLVNQPQHF,TGCGCCAGCAGCTTGGGGGACAGGGGGCTCGTTAATCAGCCCCAGCATTTT,TRBJ1-5,TRBV5-1,few,TRBD1
CASSQEGTSRYTGELFF,TGCGCCAGCAGCCAAGAGGGGACTAGCAGGTACACCGGGGAGCTGTTTTTT,TRBJ2-2,TRBV4-1,.,TRBD2
CASSKESNQPQHF,TGTGCCAGTAGTAAGGAGAGCAATCAGCCCCAGCATTTT,TRBJ1-5,TRBV19,many,.
CASSHAGTSVFEQYF,TGTGCCAGCAGCCACGCGGGGACTAGCGTCTTCGAGCAGTACTTC,TRBJ2-7,TRBV4-2,.,TRBD2
CASSILAGGISYEQYF,TGTGCCAGCAGCATCCTAGCGGGAGGGATCAGCTACGAGCAGTACTTC,TRBJ2-7,TRBV27,.,TRBD2
CASSLLAEDYEQYF,TGTGCCAGCAGCTTACTAGCGGAGGACTACGAGCAGTACTTC,TRBJ2-7,TRBV5-6,many,TRBD2
CASSSWGTVSYEQYF,TGTGCCAGCAGTAGTTGGGGGACAGTGAGCTACGAGCAGTACTTC,TRBJ2-7,TRBV11-2,medium-sized,TRBD1
CASSSRTSVSRNDQFF,TGTGCCAGCAGCTCCCGGACTAGCGTGTCTAGAAATGATCAGTTCTTC,TRBJ2-1,TRBV9,once,TRBD2
CASSKEDGVYF,TGTGCCAGCAGTAAGGAGGACGGCGTGTATTTT,TRBJ2-3,TRBV6-1,.,.
CASSLLFRTAGGGSYNEQFF,TGTGCCAGCAGTCTATTGTTTCGGACGGCGGGAGGGGGATCCTACAATGAGCAGTTCTTC,TRBJ2-1,TRBV27,many,TRBD2
CASSLGPRGNEKLFF,TGTGCCAGCAGCTTAGGGCCCAGGGGTAATGAAAAACTGTTTTTT,TRBJ1-4,TRBV7-9,many,.
CASRDGNEKLFF,TGTGCCAGCCGGGACGGTAATGAAAAACTGTTTTTT,TRBJ1-4,TRBV2,many,.
CASGSLGLAGGPYNEQFF,TGTGCCAGCGGCTCCCTGGGATTAGCGGGAGGGCCTTACAATGAGCAGTTCTTC,TRBJ2-1,TRBV28,.,TRBD2
CASSYLDRSNQPQHF,TGTGCCAGCAGCTATCTGGACAGAAGCAATCAGCCCCAGCATTTT,TRBJ1-5,TRBV2,medium-sized,.
CASSYSGLYYGYTF,TGTGCCAGCAGTTACTCGGGACTCTACTATGGCTACACCTTC,TRBJ1-2,TRBV6-2/TRBV6-3,few,.
CASSRGLIPDEQYF,TGTGCCAGCAGCAGGGGACTTATCCCCGATGAGCAGTACTTC,TRBJ2-7,TRBV7-9,.,.
CASSLGGLGSGELFF,TGTGCTAGCAGCTTAGGAGGGTTAGGTTCCGGGGAGCTGTTTTTT,TRBJ2-2,TRBV7-7,many,.
CASSMGGLIGTQYF,TGTGCCAGTAGTATGGGGGGGCTAATAGGGACCCAGTACTTC,TRBJ2-5,TRBV19,many,.
CASSTPPDRGLGGYTF,TGTGCCAGTAGTACCCCCCCGGACAGGGGGCTCGGTGGCTACACCTTC,TRBJ1-2,TRBV19,many,TRBD1
CASSPLGQAGEQYF,TGTGCCAGCAGTCCTCTAGGACAGGCGGGAGAGCAGTACTTC,TRBJ2-7,TRBV12-3/TRBV12-4,few,.
CASSDSAGGPHEQFF,TGTGCCAGCAGTGATTCGGCGGGAGGGCCCCATGAGCAGTTCTTC,TRBJ2-1,TRBV6-1,.,TRBD2
CASSKSGPSSYNEQFF,TGTGCCAGTAGTAAAAGCGGGCCCAGCTCCTACAATGAGCAGTTCTTC,TRBJ2-1,TRBV19,many,.
CASSLARRDLIYEQYF,TGTGCCAGCAGTCTAGCTCGCCGGGACCTAATTTACGAGCAGTACTTC,TRBJ2-7,TRBV28,.,.
CSVVPESAQGIHEQYF,TGCAGTGTCGTTCCGGAATCAGCACAGGGTATCCACGAGCAGTACTTC,TRBJ2-7,TRBV20-1,medium-sized,.
CASSIPLGGEQYF,TGTGCCAGTAGTATTCCCTTGGGTGGCGAGCAGTACTTC,TRBJ2-7,TRBV19,few,.
CAWSVGNTIYF,TGTGCCTGGAGTGTGGGAAACACCATATATTTT,TRBJ1-3,TRBV30,many,.
CSASFRASDEQYF,TGCAGTGCTAGTTTTCGGGCTTCGGACGAGCAGTACTTC,TRBJ2-7,TRBV20-1,once,.
CASRPASGYYEQYF,TGTGCCAGCAGACCCGCTAGCGGTTACTACGAGCAGTACTTC,TRBJ2-7,TRBV28,.,TRBD2
CSARTGPGGTEAFF,TGCAGTGCTAGAACGGGCCCCGGCGGCACTGAAGCTTTCTTT,TRBJ1-1,TRBV20-1,medium-sized,.
CSAPGPYPGGRYEQYF,TGCAGTGCCCCAGGACCCTACCCAGGGGGTAGGTACGAGCAGTACTTC,TRBJ2-7,TRBV20-1,.,TRBD1
CASSLVSTDTQYF,TGTGCCAGCAGCTTAGTCAGCACAGATACGCAGTATTTT,TRBJ2-3,TRBV7-2,many,.
CASSESLLSGRVYNEQFF,TGTGCCAGCAGCGAGAGCCTACTAAGCGGGAGGGTCTACAATGAGCAGTTCTTC,TRBJ2-1,TRBV11-2,.,TRBD2
CASSQPGLGTYEQYF,TGCGCCAGCAGCCAACCGGGACTAGGCACCTACGAGCAGTACTTC,TRBJ2-7,TRBV4-1,medium-sized,TRBD2